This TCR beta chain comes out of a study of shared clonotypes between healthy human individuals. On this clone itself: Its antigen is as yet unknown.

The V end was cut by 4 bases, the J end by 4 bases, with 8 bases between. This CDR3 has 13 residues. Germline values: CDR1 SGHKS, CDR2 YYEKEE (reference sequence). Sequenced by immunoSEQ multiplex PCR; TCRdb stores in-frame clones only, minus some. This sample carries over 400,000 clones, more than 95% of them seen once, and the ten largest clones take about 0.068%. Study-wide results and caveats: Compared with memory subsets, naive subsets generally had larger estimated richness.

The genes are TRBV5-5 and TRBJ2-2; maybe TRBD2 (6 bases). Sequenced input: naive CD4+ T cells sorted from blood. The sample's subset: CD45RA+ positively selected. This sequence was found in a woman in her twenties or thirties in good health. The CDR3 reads CASSLGGTGELFF. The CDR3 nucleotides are TGTGCCAGCAGCCTGGGGGGCACCGGGGAGCTGTTTTTT.